This T cell receptor beta chain was identified in a study of cytomegalovirus exposure and HLA in healthy donors. Amplification used 60 Vbeta primers and 13 Jbeta primers. Only in-frame clones appear in the TCRdb table, and some are missing; sequencing was by immunoSEQ multiplex PCR. The table includes approximately 110,000 clones, about 81% detected once. Study conclusions and caveats: Analysis was carried out at a later point, and it linked a missense DCLRE1C variant to TCR beta V- and J-gene trimming. Analysis performed later showed TCR beta chains linked to HLA being more clonally expanded than equally common others. The study reported that TCR beta sequences accurately predicted HLA-A and HLA-B alleles in most subjects.

Comments on this clone: Its antigen is currently unknown.

Trimming removed 4 bases from V and 6 bases from J, with 16 bases in between. This CDR3 is 14 amino acids long. Germline lookup yields CDR1 SGHTA and CDR2 FQGNSA. This sequence was found in a woman under 40 in good health and CMV-seronegative. The material sequenced was PBMCs. V and J are TRBV7-2 and TRBJ2-7; tentative D call: TRBD2 (5 bases). CDR3 DNA: TGTGCCAGCAGCTCCCGCGAGGTGGGGAGCGAGCAGTACTTC. It yields the protein CASSSREVGSEQYF. The whole variable domain, remainder taken from reference TRBV7-2 and TRBJ2-7, is GAGVSQSPSNKVTEKGKDVELRCDPISGHTALYWYRQSLGQGLEFLIYFQGNSAPDKSGLPSDRFSAERTGGSVSTLTIQRTQQEDSAVYLCASSSREVGSEQYFGPGTRLTVT.